The 25 T cell receptor beta chains below all came from one sample that was sequenced in a study of blood T cell repertoires in COVID-19. The data were produced by immunoSEQ multiplex PCR, yet TCRdb's version contains in-frame clones alone and is incomplete. The sample contains about 210,000 clones, roughly 81% of which appear only once. The specimen was peripheral blood. These TCRs come from a woman between 50 and 59 years old with active or convalescent COVID-19.

Of note for this clone: Other DNA sequences from this sample encode an identical CDR3 as well. The chain joins TRBV3-1 (or the pseudogene TRBV3-2) to TRBJ1-2; D is perhaps TRBD1 (5 bases). The CDR3 is made up of 14 amino acids. With 0 bases removed from V and 7 bases from J, the gap between germline ends came to 12 bases. The germline CDR1 and CDR2 sequences are LGHDT and YNNKEL (reference sequence). The CDR3 here is CASSQESGMAGYTF. For the CDR3, the DNA is TGTGCCAGCAGCCAAGAATCAGGGATGGCTGGCTACACCTTC.

This sequence joins TRBV5-4 and TRBJ2-7; 11 nucleotides match TRBD1. The J segment lost 0 bases and the V segment lost 4 bases, leaving 3 bases of the junction unmatched. The CDR3 extends over 15 amino acids. CDR1 and CDR2 from the germline V gene are SGHNT and YYREEE (reference sequence). CDR3 sequence reads: CASSGTGGGSYEQYF. The CDR3 region has the DNA TGTGCCAGCAGCGGGACAGGGGGTGGCTCCTACGAGCAGTACTTC. Full variable domain (outside the CDR3, taken from reference TRBV5-4 and TRBJ2-7): ETGVTQSPTHLIKTRGQQVTLRCSSQSGHNTVSWYQQALGQGPQFIFQYYREEENGRGNFPPRFSGLQFPNYSSELNVNALELDDSALYLCASSGTGGGSYEQYFGPGTRLTVT.

This clone came up a few times. The V and J genes are TRBV28 and TRBJ1-1; 11 bases are a match to TRBD1. The germline V gene has CDR1 MDHEN and CDR2 SYDVKM. Unmatched junction bases numbered 4, after V lost 4 bases and J lost 3 bases. The CDR3 consists of 15 residues. CDR3 DNA sequence: TGTGCCAGCAGTTCCCAGGGACAGGGGGACACTGAAGCTTTCTTT. Amino acid sequence: CASSSQGQGDTEAFF.

The chain carries TRBV3-1 (or the pseudogene TRBV3-2) and TRBJ2-5; the D gene is possibly TRBD2 (6 bases). The V end was cut by 3 bases, the J end by 7 bases, with 9 bases between. Per the germline V gene, CDR1 is LGHDT and CDR2 is YNNKEL (reference sequence). The CDR3 loop spans 12 amino acids. The chain's CDR3 is CASSQMRGTQYF. The CDR3, as DNA: TGTGCCAGCAGCCAGATGCGGGGGACCCAGTACTTC.

CDR3 protein: CASSITPGGNTEAFF. CDR3 sequence (DNA): TGTGCCAGCTCGATTACGCCTGGAGGGAACACTGAAGCTTTCTTT. The J gene is TRBJ1-1, the V gene TRBV6-5; D is ambiguous. The CDR3 covers 15 residues. The germline gives CDR1 MNHEY, CDR2 SVGAGI. With 8 bases removed from V and 1 base from J, the gap between germline ends came to 17 bases.

The V and J genes are TRBV7-6 and TRBJ2-3; TRBD1 aligns across 7 bases. Germline CDR1 reads SGHVS; CDR2 reads FNYEAQ. With 2 bases clipped from V and 0 bases from J, the junction kept 5 bases outside the gene matches. This CDR3 is built from 16 residues. CDR3 region: CASSLLGTASTDTQYF. In DNA, the CDR3 is TGTGCCAGCAGCTTACTAGGGACAGCAAGCACAGATACGCAGTATTTT.

The chain carries TRBV28 and TRBJ1-1; 12 bases match TRBD1. The junction had 7 bases not matched to a gene; V was cut back by 4 bases and J by 7 bases. This CDR3 is built from 15 residues. Germline V gene sequence: CDR1 MDHEN, CDR2 SYDVKM. The CDR3 DNA follows: TGTGCCAGCAGTTCCCCGGGACAGGGGGCTCTTGAAGCTTTCTTT. Its protein is CASSSPGQGALEAFF. The complete variable domain, with remaining parts taken from reference TRBV28 and TRBJ1-1, reads DVKVTQSSRYLVKRTGEKVFLECVQDMDHENMFWYRQDPGLGLRLIYFSYDVKMKEKGDIPEGYSVSREKKERFSLILESASTNQTSMYLCASSSPGQGALEAFFGQGTRLTVV.

The V call is TRBV5-1, the J call TRBJ2-1; D might be TRBD2 (5 bases). Deletions cut 0 bases from V and 9 bases from J, with 16 bases between. Germline V gene sequence: CDR1 SGHRS, CDR2 YFSETQ. The CDR3 has 15 amino acids. This chain's CDR3 is CASSLVLLGGGEQFF. The CDR3 DNA sequence: TGCGCCAGCAGCTTGGTGTTACTAGGAGGAGGTGAGCAGTTCTTC.

The V gene is TRBV27, the J gene TRBJ2-5, with 9 bases aligning to TRBD1. The CDR3 contains 16 residues. V trimming: 0 bases; J trimming: 1 base; junction bases outside the gene matches: 3. Looked up from germline, CDR1 is MNHEY and CDR2 is SMNVEV (reference sequence). The DNA of the CDR3 is TGTGCCAGCAGTTTATCGTGGGACAGGGCCCAAGAGACCCAGTACTTC. It yields the protein CASSLSWDRAQETQYF.

J is TRBJ1-5 and V is TRBV27; D unclear. V was pared by 3 bases and J by 2 bases, with 11 bases between. Germline CDR1 and CDR2: MNHEY and SMNVEV (reference sequence). CDR3 length: 15 amino acids. CDR3 protein: CASSFSSLRNQPQHF. As DNA, the CDR3 is TGTGCCAGCAGTTTTTCATCACTCCGCAATCAGCCCCAGCATTTT.

V usage is TRBV5-1 and J usage is TRBJ1-1; D unresolved. Germline CDR1 and CDR2: SGHRS and YFSETQ. This CDR3 comprises 13 residues. Deletions cut 0 bases from V and 7 bases from J, with 10 bases between. The CDR3 DNA is TGCGCCAGCAGCTTGGTCCAGGCCAGTGAAGCTTTCTTT. It translates to CASSLVQASEAFF.

The chain links TRBV6-1 to TRBJ2-7; TRBD1 aligns across 9 bases. V was clipped by 4 bases and J by 2 bases; unmatched bases: 9. The CDR3 consists of 16 residues. Germline V lookup: CDR1 MNHNS, CDR2 SASEGT. The DNA for the CDR3 is TGTGCCAGCAGTGGAAGATCGGACAGGGGCACCTACGAGCAGTACTTC. It yields the protein CASSGRSDRGTYEQYF.

This clone was seen a single time. The rearrangement links TRBV5-6 to TRBJ1-4; 9 positions match TRBD1. CDR3 size: 15 residues. Trimming took 4 bases from V and 8 from J; bases not matched to a gene: 9. The germline gives CDR1 SGHDT, CDR2 YYEEEE. Here the CDR3 reads CASSLTGTGWEKLFF. DNA for the CDR3: TGTGCCAGCAGCCTAACCGGGACAGGGTGGGAAAAACTGTTTTTT.

The V call is TRBV19, the J call TRBJ2-7, with 7 bases lining up with TRBD2. This CDR3 contains 13 residues. After removal of 5 bases from V and 3 bases from J, the junction contained 4 bases not matched to a gene. Germline V gene lookup returns CDR1 LNHDA and CDR2 SQIVND (reference sequence). CDR3 in amino acids: CASSAGEGYEQYV. CDR3 coding DNA: TGTGCCAGTAGTGCTGGGGAGGGCTACGAGCAGTACGTC.

The chain combines TRBV5-6 with TRBJ2-1; TRBD1 matches 12 bases. V lost 4 bases and J lost 7; bases outside the gene matches: 9. The CDR3 is 16 amino acids. CDR1 and CDR2 (germline): SGHDT, YYEEEE. This CDR3 reads CASSERDRGRVNEQFF. The CDR3 DNA reads TGTGCCAGCAGCGAACGGGACAGGGGGCGGGTTAATGAGCAGTTCTTC. Based on the CDR3 plus reference TRBV5-6 and TRBJ2-1, the full variable domain is DAGVTQSPTHLIKTRGQQVTLRCSPKSGHDTVSWYQQALGQGPQFIFQYYEEEERQRGNFPDRFSGHQFPNYSSELNVNALLLGDSALYLCASSERDRGRVNEQFFGPGTRLTVL.

This clone was seen only a few times. The chain employs TRBV2 and TRBJ1-5; TRBD1 matches 7 bases. Per the germline V gene, CDR1 is SNHLY and CDR2 is FYNNEI. V gave up 4 bases and J gave up 3 bases; unmatched junction bases: 6. The CDR3 consists of 15 residues. DNA of the CDR3: TGTGCCAGCAGTGGACGACAGGGAGACAATCAGCCCCAGCATTTT. Encoded protein: CASSGRQGDNQPQHF.

The J gene is TRBJ2-1, the V gene TRBV5-1; possible D gene TRBD2, 5 bases. The CDR3 runs to 15 residues. Trimming left V 0 bases short and J 2 bases short, with 9 bases between. CDR1 is SGHRS, CDR2 YFSETQ, per germline. This CDR3 is CASSLAGYAYNEQFF. In DNA form, the CDR3 reads TGCGCCAGCAGCTTGGCGGGGTATGCCTACAATGAGCAGTTCTTC. Full variable domain (rest looked up from reference TRBV5-1 and TRBJ2-1): KAGVTQTPRYLIKTRGQQVTLSCSPISGHRSVSWYQQTPGQGLQFLFEYFSETQRNKGNFPGRFSGRQFSNSRSEMNVSTLELGDSALYLCASSLAGYAYNEQFFGPGTRLTVL.

The chain has TRBV7-2 and TRBJ1-5, with 12 bases identical to TRBD1. Germline V gene data show CDR1 as SGHTA and CDR2 as FQGNSA. V shed 0 bases and J 6 bases; nucleotides not matched to a gene: 3. This CDR3 has 16 residues. CDR3 nucleotide sequence: TGTGCCAGCAGCTTAGCCGGGACAGGGGGCACTCAGCCCCAGCATTTT. It yields the protein CASSLAGTGGTQPQHF.

This rearrangement joins TRBV7-9 to TRBJ2-2, with D possibly TRBD1 on 6 matching bases. V was trimmed by 4 bases and J by 5 bases, leaving 14 bases between them. The CDR3 runs to 15 residues. Germline V CDR1 and CDR2: SEHNR, FQNEAQ (reference sequence). CDR3 in amino acids: CASSSGEFETGELFF. The CDR3 DNA reads TGTGCCAGCAGCTCAGGGGAATTCGAGACCGGGGAGCTGTTTTTT.

The chain employs TRBV30 and TRBJ1-4, with no clear D. The CDR3 contains 15 residues. CDR1 and CDR2 (germline): GTSNPN, SVGIG (reference sequence). Trimming stripped 1 base from V and 8 bases from J, with 17 bases between. CDR3 in amino acids: CAWSGRNLQREKLFF. DNA for the CDR3: TGTGCCTGGAGTGGCCGGAACCTCCAGAGGGAAAAACTGTTTTTT.

The rearrangement joins TRBV18 to TRBJ1-5; D gene unclear. The V and J ends lost 2 bases and 5 bases respectively, with 10 bases between them. CDR1 and CDR2 (germline): KGHSH, LQKENI. The CDR3 consists of 14 residues. Here the CDR3 DNA reads TGTGCCAGCTCACCATTAAGAGAGGATCAGCCCCAGCATTTT. Its translation is CASSPLREDQPQHF. The variable domain in full, with the rest retrieved from reference TRBV18 and TRBJ1-5, is NAGVMQNPRHLVRRRGQEARLRCSPMKGHSHVYWYRQLPEEGLKFMVYLQKENIIDESGMPKERFSAEFPKEGPSILRIQQVVRGDSAAYFCASSPLREDQPQHFGDGTRLSIL.

This chain uses TRBV3-1 (or the pseudogene TRBV3-2) with TRBJ1-2, with a possible D match to TRBD1 (6 bases). The germline CDR1 and CDR2 sequences are LGHDT and YNNKEL (reference sequence). The CDR3 runs to 15 residues. Trimming took off 4 bases at V and 4 bases at J, with 16 bases between the two ends. The CDR3 region is CASSRYGSGAYGYTF. The CDR3 DNA sequence: TGTGCCAGCAGCCGATATGGGTCAGGGGCCTATGGCTACACCTTC.

This rearrangement joins TRBV11-2 to TRBJ2-5; D perhaps matches TRBD1 (6 bases). CDR3 length equals 15 residues. In germline, CDR1 is SGHAT, CDR2 FQNNGV. Trimming took 3 bases from V and 4 from J, leaving 15 bases between them. The CDR3 is CASSFGTTQRETQYF. The DNA of the CDR3 is TGTGCCAGCAGCTTTGGGACAACCCAGCGAGAGACCCAGTACTTC.

This chain uses TRBV28 with TRBJ1-1; a weak D match, TRBD1 (6 bases). CDR3 length: 15 amino acids. The V and J ends lost 7 bases and 5 bases respectively, with 20 bases between them. Germline V lookup: CDR1 MDHEN, CDR2 SYDVKM. The CDR3 protein is CASIVYSNRATEAFF. The CDR3 nucleotides are TGTGCCAGCATCGTTTACTCCAACAGGGCGACTGAAGCTTTCTTT.

CDR3 in amino acids: CATLEGDSNQPQHF. Written as DNA, the CDR3 is TGTGCCACCCTTGAAGGGGATAGCAATCAGCCCCAGCATTTT. The rearrangement links TRBV19 to TRBJ1-5; maybe TRBD1 (5 bases). The CDR3 contains 14 residues. V lost 10 bases and J lost 0, with 13 bases in between. CDR1 LNHDA and CDR2 SQIVND come from the germline V gene (reference sequence).